Listed below are T cell receptor beta chains from one sample, sequenced in a study of regulatory T cells in long-lasting Graves disease. TCRdb re-analysed the multiplex PCR reads in MiXCR, keeping a single row per CDR3 protein. The sample includes hundreds of thousands of distinct CDR3 sequences, about 15% of them seen just once. These same records also appear under a second study, on T cells in Graves' hyperthyroidism and ophthalmopathy.

The sequences come from peripheral blood mononuclear cells (PBMCs), collected at new diagnosis, from a patient treated with antithyroid drugs. The origin of the receptors is a woman under 40 with Graves disease. Each CDR3 is given with its conserved first and last residue.

TRBV20-1 | CSVLGGPGENQPQHF
TRBV4-1 | CASSQKTGLETQYF
TRBV25-1 | CASSQRFGSVNTGELFF
TRBV7-3 | CASSLVFPGELFF
TRBV7-9 | CASSSGQGVTNEELFF
TRBV27 | CASSLPRATGLHEQYF
TRBV2 | CASRAGTGSPGELFF
TRBV20-1 | CSASGTPDYNEQFF
TRBV13 | CASGSRLTSGYEQYF
TRBV19 | CASSIGVPGNTIYF
TRBV30 | CACSLFMGEQYF
TRBV7-2 | CASSKQGGGTDTQYF
TRBV7-2 | CASSLGVATSGSSSYNEQFF
TRBV5-1 | CASGYRDDTDTQYF
TRBV6-2/TRBV6-3 | CASSDSSRYNEQFF
TRBV27 | CASSLAGQGSYNEQFF
TRBV9 | CASSVLGVDTQYF
TRBV5-8 | CASSAPGQGLQETQYF
TRBV24-1 | CATSGPGSGNTIYF
TRBV12-3/TRBV12-4 | CASSFGIQETQYF
TRBV19 | CASSISESDGYTF
TRBV7-9 | CASTASREGTSHEQYF
TRBV28 | CASSYLRDNEQFF
TRBV12-3/TRBV12-4 | CASSLPGTGGLGTQYF
TRBV3-1 | CASSLAGGGPYEQYF
TRBV27 | CASSLEGAGTSSYEQYF
TRBV6-2/TRBV6-3 | CASSSTRPNYEQYF
TRBV5-4 | CASSLVLAGSTDTQYF
TRBV28 | CASRGASRGERGTQYF
TRBV12-3/TRBV12-4 | CASSLMRLRTDTQYF
TRBV7-8 | CASSERSGNTIYF
TRBV12-3/TRBV12-4 | CASSLPNYGYTF
TRBV18 | CASSNWRQGTEAFF
TRBV28 | CASSRSGPNTGELFF
TRBV30 | CAWRIQGNTEAFF
TRBV29-1 | CSVVRDTYEQYF
TRBV28 | CASSLTQFSGANVLTF
TRBV7-2 | CASSLVSGSGYNEQFF
TRBV5-5 | CASSLSDSNYGYTF
TRBV27 | CASSFGTGIGISGANVLTF